This T cell receptor (beta chain) was documented in a study of CD8 T cells in Susac syndrome. Overall study results and limits: It was acknowledged by the study that relatively few individuals were included in its TCR sequencing and HLA analysis.

The V and J ends lost 4 bases and 0 bases respectively, with 8 bases between them. The germline V gene has CDR1 SGHTA and CDR2 FQGTGA. CDR3 length: 14 amino acids. As regards this clonotype: Antigen unknown.

After extraction with the RNeasy kit, roughly 0.45 to 1 ug of the RNA was reverse transcribed using random hexamers. Amplification of the TCR beta CDR3 was carried out by immunoSEQ multiplex PCR, which spanned a total of 54 Vbeta and 13 Jbeta segments. TCRdb reanalysed the immunoSEQ multiplex PCR reads using MiXCR and keeps one entry per CDR3 protein. The repertoire consists of fewer than 150,000 distinct CDR3 sequences, with roughly 93% occurring once and the leading ten covering just under 0.095%. Sequences were obtained from CD4+ T cells from PBMCs. The V gene is TRBV7-3, the J gene TRBJ2-3; D not resolved. The TCR comes from a human donor with multiple sclerosis. Here the CDR3 reads CASSWGASTDTQYF. The CDR3 DNA is TGTGCCAGCAGCTGGGGTGCTAGCACAGATACGCAGTATTTT.